This entry describes one TCR beta chain. The sample originates from a study of CD8 T cells in Susac syndrome. The CDR3 runs 13 residues. Germline V gives CDR1 DFQATT, CDR2 SNEGSKA (reference sequence). V shed 5 bases and J 7 bases; nucleotides not matched to a gene: 7. Random hexamers were used to reverse transcribe an amount of roughly 0.5 to 1 ug RNA. MiXCR, applied by TCRdb to the immunoSEQ multiplex PCR reads, yields one record per CDR3 protein. Here the sample spans a few hundred thousand distinct CDR3 sequences, 93% being singletons. The chain recombines TRBV20-1 with TRBJ2-1, with 8 bases that match TRBD1. This TCR derives from a human donor with multiple sclerosis. The sequenced material came from CD4+ T cells from PBMCs. DNA of the CDR3: TGCAGTGCTGATAGGACAGGGAGAAATGAGCAGTTCTTC. Protein sequence: CSADRTGRNEQFF.